The entry below describes one T cell receptor beta chain. Its specificity is unknown. Preparation of the TCRbeta library used unique molecular identifiers. TCRdb recomputed calls from the PCR reads with MiXCR, one row per CDR3 protein. The table has fewer than 700,000 distinct CDR3 sequences, 10% to 15% seen once; the top ten hold roughly 2.3%. The data were obtained in a study of T-cell reconstitution after alpha-beta-depleted transplantation in children. Broader study findings: Reportedly, only several hundred clones from non-depleted graft cells drove alpha-beta T-cell counts at about two months. Newly made T cells mostly supplied T-cell counts and diversity one year after transplant. Surviving recipient T cells and thymic progenitors produced the high day-60 TCRbeta diversity seen in some patients.

V was trimmed by 0 bases and J by 4 bases, leaving 7 bases between them. The CDR3 is 13 residues long. Germline values: CDR1 SGHRS, CDR2 YFSETQ. The V call is TRBV5-1, the J call TRBJ1-1, with D maybe TRBD1 (5 bases). The receptor was isolated from a male patient aged 5 to 17 who had a stem cell transplant for acute myeloid leukemia, so the T cells may come from the graft donor. Specimen: PBMCs, mostly from graft donor cells, collected 360 days after TCRalphabeta/CD19-depleted stem cell transplant. Here the CDR3 reads CASSLVGVTEAFF. CDR3 DNA sequence: TGCGCCAGCAGCTTGGTAGGGGTCACTGAAGCTTTCTTT.